This TCR beta chain originates from a study of blood T cell repertoires in COVID-19. Across the study: The cDNA or gDNA used as material had been derived from T cells, B-cell-depleted T cells, or PBMCs.

The germline gives CDR1 SGHKS, CDR2 YYEKEE (reference sequence). V lost 5 bases and J lost 0, with 11 bases in between. The CDR3 is made up of 15 amino acids. The sample holds one count of this clone. Authors' processing steps: Counts of nucleated cells, estimated from reference gene primer amplification, were obtained. This table comes from immunoSEQ multiplex PCR, and its TCRdb copy is limited to in-frame clones, with some not included. That table supplies the V and J calls and clone size; D and trimming were determined from the DNA. The data hold hundreds of thousands of clones, with roughly 90% observed a single time.

The sample comprised PBMCs or T cells enriched from blood (not recorded which). The chain carries TRBV5-5 and TRBJ1-4; D gene uncertain. This clonotype originated in a woman in her twenties or thirties who had recovered from COVID-19. Here the CDR3 reads CASRTLVATNEKLFF. The CDR3 DNA reads as TGTGCCAGCAGGACATTAGTTGCAACTAATGAAAAACTGTTTTTT. The full variable domain, with the rest looked up from reference TRBV5-5 and TRBJ1-4, is DAGVTQSPTHLIKTRGQQVTLRCSPISGHKSVSWYQQVLGQGPQFIFQYYEKEERGRGNFPDRFSARQFPNYSSELNVNALLLGDSALYLCASRTLVATNEKLFFGSGTQLSVL.